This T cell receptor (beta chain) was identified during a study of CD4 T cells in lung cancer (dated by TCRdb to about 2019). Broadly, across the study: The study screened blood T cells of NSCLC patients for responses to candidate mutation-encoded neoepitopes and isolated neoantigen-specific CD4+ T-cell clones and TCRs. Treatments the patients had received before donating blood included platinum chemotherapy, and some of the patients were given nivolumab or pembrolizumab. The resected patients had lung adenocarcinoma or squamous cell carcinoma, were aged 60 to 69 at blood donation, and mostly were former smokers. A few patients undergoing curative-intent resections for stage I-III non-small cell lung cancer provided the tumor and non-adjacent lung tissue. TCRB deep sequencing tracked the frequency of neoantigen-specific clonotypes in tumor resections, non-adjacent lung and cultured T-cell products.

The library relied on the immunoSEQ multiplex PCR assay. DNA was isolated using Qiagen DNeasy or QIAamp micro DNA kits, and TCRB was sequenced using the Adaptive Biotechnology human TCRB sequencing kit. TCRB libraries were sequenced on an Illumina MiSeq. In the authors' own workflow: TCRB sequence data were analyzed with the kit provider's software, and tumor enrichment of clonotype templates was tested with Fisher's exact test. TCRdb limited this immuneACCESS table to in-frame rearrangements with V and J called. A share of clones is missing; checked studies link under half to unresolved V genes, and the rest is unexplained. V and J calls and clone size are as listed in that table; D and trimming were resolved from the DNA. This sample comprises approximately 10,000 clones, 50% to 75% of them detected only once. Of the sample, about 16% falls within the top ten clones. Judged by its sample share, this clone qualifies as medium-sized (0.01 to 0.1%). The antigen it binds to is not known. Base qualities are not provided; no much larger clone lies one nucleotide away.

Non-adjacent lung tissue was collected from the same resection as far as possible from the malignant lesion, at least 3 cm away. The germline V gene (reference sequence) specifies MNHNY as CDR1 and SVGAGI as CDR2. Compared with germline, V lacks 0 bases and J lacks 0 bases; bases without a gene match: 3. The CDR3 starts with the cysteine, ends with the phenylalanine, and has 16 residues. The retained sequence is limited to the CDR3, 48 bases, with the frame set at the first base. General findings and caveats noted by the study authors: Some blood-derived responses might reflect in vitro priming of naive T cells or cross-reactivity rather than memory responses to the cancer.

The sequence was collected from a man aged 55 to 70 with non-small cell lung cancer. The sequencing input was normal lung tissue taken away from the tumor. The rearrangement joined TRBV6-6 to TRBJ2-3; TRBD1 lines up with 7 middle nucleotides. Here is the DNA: TGTGCCAGCAGTTACTCAGGGGGCCTTAGCACAGATACGCAGTATTTT. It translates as CASSYSGGLSTDTQYF.